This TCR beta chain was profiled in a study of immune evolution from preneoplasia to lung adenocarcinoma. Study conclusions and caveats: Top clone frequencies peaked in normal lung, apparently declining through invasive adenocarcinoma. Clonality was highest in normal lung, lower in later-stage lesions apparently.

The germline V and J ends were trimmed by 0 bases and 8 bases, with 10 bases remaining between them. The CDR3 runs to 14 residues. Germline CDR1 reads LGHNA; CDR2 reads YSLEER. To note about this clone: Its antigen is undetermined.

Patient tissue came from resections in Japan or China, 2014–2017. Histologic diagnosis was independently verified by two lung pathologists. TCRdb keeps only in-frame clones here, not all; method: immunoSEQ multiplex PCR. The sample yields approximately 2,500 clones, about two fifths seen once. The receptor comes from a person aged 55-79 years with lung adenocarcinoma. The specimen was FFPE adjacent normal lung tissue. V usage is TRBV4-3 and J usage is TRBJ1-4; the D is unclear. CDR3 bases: TGCGCCAGCAGCCAAGAATCAGTCTTCGAAAAACTGTTTTTT. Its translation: CASSQESVFEKLFF.